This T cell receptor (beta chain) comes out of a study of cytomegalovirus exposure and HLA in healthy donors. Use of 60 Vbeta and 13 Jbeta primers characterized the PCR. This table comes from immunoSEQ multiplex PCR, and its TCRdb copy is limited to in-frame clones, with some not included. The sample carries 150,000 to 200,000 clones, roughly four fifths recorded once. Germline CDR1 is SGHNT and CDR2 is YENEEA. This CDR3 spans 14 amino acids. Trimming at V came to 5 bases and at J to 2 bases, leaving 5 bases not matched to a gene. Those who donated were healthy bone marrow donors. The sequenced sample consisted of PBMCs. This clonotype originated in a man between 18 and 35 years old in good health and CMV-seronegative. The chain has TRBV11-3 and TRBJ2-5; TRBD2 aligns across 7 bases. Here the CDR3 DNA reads TGTGCCAGCAGCCCCACAGCGGGGCAAGAGACCCAGTACTTC. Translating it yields CASSPTAGQETQYF.